Each of the 20 T cell receptor beta chains below was sequenced from the same sample in a study of shared clonotypes between healthy human individuals. Produced via immunoSEQ multiplex PCR; TCRdb's table is partial and in-frame only. This sample carries 2 million to 3 million clones, more than 80% of them seen once, and the ten largest clones take roughly 0.15%. Specimen: naive CD4+ T cells sorted from blood. Stated subset: CD45RA+ positively selected. All receptors derive from a man aged 18 to 29 in good health.

A word on this clone: This sample includes further DNA sequences coding for the same CDR3. V is TRBV6-5 and J is TRBJ1-5; D perhaps matches TRBD1 (5 bases). This CDR3 has 14 residues. Germline assignment: CDR1 MNHEY and CDR2 SVGAGI. Trimming cost V 2 bases and J 4 bases, with 9 bases left between them. CDR3 protein: CASSYREGNQPQHF. CDR3 in DNA: TGTGCCAGCAGTTACAGGGAGGGGAATCAGCCCCAGCATTTT.

J is TRBJ2-1 and V is TRBV25-1, with D perhaps TRBD1 or TRBD2 (5 bases each). V lost 3 bases and J 2 bases, leaving 11 bases between the germline ends. Germline CDR1 is MGHDK and CDR2 is SYGVNS. This CDR3 contains 15 residues. The CDR3 nucleotides are TGTGCCAGCAGTGAGGGACGGAACCCCTACAATGAGCAGTTCTTC. Amino acid sequence: CASSEGRNPYNEQFF.

This clone was detected a few times. CDR3 region: CASRRANTGELFF. CDR3 nucleotide sequence: TGCGCCAGCAGGAGAGCGAACACCGGGGAGCTGTTTTTT. The rearrangement uses TRBV10-2 and TRBJ2-2; D gene unclear. Trimming took 6 bases from V and 0 from J, leaving 5 bases between them. This CDR3 region has 13 residues. Germline lookup yields CDR1 WSHSY and CDR2 SAAADI.

The chain has TRBV6-1 and TRBJ2-7; weak D call: TRBD1 (5 bases). CDR1 and CDR2 (germline): MNHNS, SASEGT. Trimming took off 2 bases at V and 3 bases at J, with 11 bases between the two ends. The CDR3 is made up of 14 amino acids. CDR3 DNA sequence: TGTGCCAGCAGTGAACAGGGCGGTCGCTACGAGCAGTACTTC. Residues: CASSEQGGRYEQYF.

The V and J genes are TRBV7-6 and TRBJ2-7, with D uncertain. V lost 0 bases and J lost 5, with 11 bases in between. From germline, CDR1 is SGHVS and CDR2 FNYEAQ. This CDR3 comprises 14 residues. CDR3: CASSLASPVDEQYF. DNA for the CDR3: TGTGCCAGCAGCTTAGCTAGCCCAGTAGACGAGCAGTACTTC.

CDR3 sequence reads: CASSLAGGSPLHF. DNA of the CDR3: TGTGCCAGCAGCTTGGCAGGGGGTTCACCCCTCCACTTT. The chain carries TRBV5-6 and TRBJ1-6; 7 positions agree with TRBD1. CDR1 and CDR2 from the germline V gene are SGHDT and YYEEEE. V lost 0 bases, J lost 9 bases, and 0 bases stayed unmatched. CDR3 length equals 13 residues.

J is TRBJ1-1 and V is TRBV9; D not certain. The ends were cut back, 0 bases at V and 1 base at J, with 7 bases in the middle. Per the germline V gene, CDR1 is SGDLS and CDR2 is YYNGEE. The CDR3 length is 14 residues. CDR3 in DNA: TGTGCCAGCAGCGTAGGGGTCGGGAACACTGAAGCTTTCTTT. This encodes CASSVGVGNTEAFF.

The chain couples TRBV5-1 to TRBJ2-3; 8 bases match TRBD1. Germline lookup yields CDR1 SGHRS and CDR2 YFSETQ. With V trimmed by 4 bases and J by 3 bases, 7 bases remained unmatched. The CDR3 totals 15 residues. CDR3 protein: CASSQDRVGTDTQYF. DNA for the CDR3: TGCGCCAGCAGCCAGGACAGGGTAGGGACAGATACGCAGTATTTT. Together with reference TRBV5-1 and TRBJ2-3, the CDR3 gives the full variable domain: KAGVTQTPRYLIKTRGQQVTLSCSPISGHRSVSWYQQTPGQGLQFLFEYFSETQRNKGNFPGRFSGRQFSNSRSEMNVSTLELGDSALYLCASSQDRVGTDTQYFGPGTRLTVL.

The chain uses TRBV19 and TRBJ1-6; TRBD1 is a possible D gene (5 bases). Between the trimmed V and J ends, which lost 6 bases and 4 bases, there was a span of 13 bases. The CDR3 has 15 residues. Germline assignment: CDR1 LNHDA and CDR2 SQIVND (reference sequence). This CDR3 is CASSGSGTYNSPLHF. The CDR3 nucleotides are TGTGCCAGTAGCGGGTCAGGGACTTATAATTCACCCCTCCACTTT. The full variable domain, rest sourced from reference TRBV19 and TRBJ1-6, is DGGITQSPKYLFRKEGQNVTLSCEQNLNHDAMYWYRQDPGQGLRLIYYSQIVNDFQKGDIAEGYSVSREKKESFPLTVTSAQKNPTAFYLCASSGSGTYNSPLHFGNGTRLTVT.

This clone was detected only once. The sample contains more than one DNA sequence encoding this CDR3. The gene calls are TRBV28 and TRBJ2-5; 7 bases line up with TRBD2. Germline V gene lookup returns CDR1 MDHEN and CDR2 SYDVKM. CDR3 length equals 15 residues. The V gene end was trimmed by 5 bases and the J gene end by 2 bases; junction bases not matched to a gene: 8. Here the CDR3 reads CASSLTPGGQETQYF. CDR3 coding DNA: TGTGCCAGCAGTCTCACCCCCGGGGGGCAAGAGACCCAGTACTTC. The complete variable domain, with remaining parts taken from reference TRBV28 and TRBJ2-5, reads DVKVTQSSRYLVKRTGEKVFLECVQDMDHENMFWYRQDPGLGLRLIYFSYDVKMKEKGDIPEGYSVSREKKERFSLILESASTNQTSMYLCASSLTPGGQETQYFGPGTRLLVL.

The rearrangement joins TRBV5-1 to TRBJ2-3; the match to TRBD2 covers 9 bases. The ends lost 4 bases at V and 2 bases at J; junction bases unmatched: 8. Germline CDR1 is SGHRS and CDR2 is YFSETQ. The CDR3 is 16 amino acids. The CDR3 nucleotides read TGCGCCAGCAGCCCCAGGACTAGCGAGCCCACAGATACGCAGTATTTT. Translation: CASSPRTSEPTDTQYF.

The chain employs TRBV6-1 and TRBJ2-3, with D tentatively TRBD2 (6 bases). Germline CDR1 and CDR2: MNHNS and SASEGT. This CDR3 contains 14 residues. The germline V and J ends were trimmed by 1 base and 5 bases, with 10 bases remaining between them. CDR3 amino acids: CASSEGGGKDTQYF. In nucleotides, the CDR3 is TGTGCCAGCAGTGAAGGGGGCGGGAAAGATACGCAGTATTTT.

This rearrangement joins TRBV7-6 to TRBJ1-3, with unresolved D. V was pared by 5 bases and J by 2 bases, with 13 bases between. The length of the CDR3 is 15 residues. In germline, CDR1 is SGHVS, CDR2 FNYEAQ. CDR3 region: CASSPLSGTGNTIYF. Here the CDR3 DNA reads TGTGCCAGCAGCCCACTAAGCGGCACTGGAAACACCATATATTTT.

The V gene is TRBV9, the J gene TRBJ1-2, with a tentative D call TRBD1 (5 bases). This CDR3 is 17 amino acids long. Between the trimmed V and J ends, which lost 3 bases and 1 base, there was a span of 19 bases. Looked up from germline, CDR1 is SGDLS and CDR2 is YYNGEE. CDR3 in amino acids: CASSEGMKGRGNYGYTF. The CDR3 bases are TGTGCCAGCAGCGAGGGGATGAAGGGTCGTGGTAACTATGGCTACACCTTC.

This clone was recorded only once. The J gene is TRBJ2-1, the V gene TRBV15; TRBD2 matches 9 bases. The CDR3 length is 14 residues. V lost 7 bases, J lost 6 bases, and 7 bases stayed unmatched. The germline CDR1 and CDR2 sequences are LNHNV and YYDKDF (reference sequence). The CDR3 is CATKAGGQANEQFF. The CDR3 bases are TGTGCCACCAAAGCGGGAGGTCAAGCCAATGAGCAGTTCTTC.

The table lists this clone with a count of one. The V and J genes are TRBV5-1 and TRBJ2-6; 8 nucleotides line up with TRBD1. The CDR3 sequence is 18 residues long. CDR1 and CDR2 (germline): SGHRS, YFSETQ. Trimming removed 0 bases from V and 0 bases from J; junction bases left unmatched: 5. The CDR3 is CASSLGTGISSGANVLTF. As DNA, the CDR3 is TGCGCCAGCAGCTTGGGGACAGGGATAAGCTCTGGGGCCAACGTCCTGACTTTC.

The rearrangement joins TRBV30 to TRBJ2-7, with D tentatively TRBD2 (5 bases). The CDR3 spans 15 residues. V was pared by 0 bases and J by 3 bases, with 15 bases between. Germline CDR1 reads GTSNPN; CDR2 reads SVGIG (reference sequence). The CDR3 reads CAWSVPGSANYEQYF. The CDR3 coding sequence is TGTGCCTGGAGTGTACCCGGTAGCGCCAACTACGAGCAGTACTTC. Full variable domain (missing parts from reference TRBV30 and TRBJ2-7): SQTIHQWPATLVQPVGSPLSLECTVEGTSNPNLYWYRQAAGRGLQLLFYSVGIGQISSEVPQNLSASRPQDRQFILSSKKLLLSDSGFYLCAWSVPGSANYEQYFGPGTRLTVT.

The chain couples TRBV28 to TRBJ2-2, with TRBD2 as a possible D gene (7 bases). The CDR3 sequence is 14 residues long. CDR1 and CDR2 (germline): MDHEN, SYDVKM. Trimming shortened V by 10 bases and J by 7 bases, and 19 bases separated the two germline ends. The CDR3 is CATRVGGRGGELFF. CDR3 DNA sequence: TGTGCCACCAGAGTCGGGGGGCGCGGCGGGGAGCTGTTTTTT.

V and J are TRBV18 and TRBJ2-5, with 9 bases lining up with TRBD1. Germline lookup yields CDR1 KGHSH and CDR2 LQKENI. This CDR3 is built from 15 residues. With V trimmed by 5 bases and J by 3 bases, 7 bases remained unmatched. The CDR3 sequence: CASSSAGTGKETQYF. Here the CDR3 DNA reads TGTGCCAGCTCATCCGCCGGGACAGGGAAAGAGACCCAGTACTTC.

The chain uses TRBV6-1 and TRBJ1-2; D is unresolved. Germline V gene lookup returns CDR1 MNHNS and CDR2 SASEGT. This CDR3 is 13 amino acids long. Trimming shortened V by 5 bases and J by 4 bases, and 11 bases separated the two germline ends. The CDR3 DNA sequence: TGTGCCAGCAGTCTGAGGATTACCTATGGCTACACCTTC. As protein: CASSLRITYGYTF.